These T cell receptor beta chains were read from a single sample in a study of vaccination and CD4 T cells after COVID-19. These receptors have no identified antigens. From the PCR reads, TCRdb called clonotypes with MiXCR, one entry per CDR3 protein. This table holds about 23,000 distinct CDR3 sequences, about 35% found once. The source was CD4+ T cells from blood, cultured in vitro, collected about 7 months after SARS-CoV-2 vaccination. Source of these receptors: a human donor who had recovered from COVID-19. Each CDR3 is given with its conserved first and last residue. A D gene is named only where the DNA matches it firmly. Where a row states a size, it is once, few, many or the class of an expanded clone; other rows omit it.

TGTGCCAGCAGGGGACAGGGGTACACTGAAGCTTTCTTT	CASRGQGYTEAFF	TRBD1	13	TRBV6-1	TRBJ1-1	once
TGTGCCAGCAGCTCCGGCCGTGAACACCAAGAGACCCAGTACTTC	CASSSGREHQETQYF	-	15	TRBV5-4	TRBJ2-5	few
TGTGCCAGCAGTTTATATGGGACGACCTACGAGCAGTACTTC	CASSLYGTTYEQYF	-	14	TRBV27	TRBJ2-7	few
TGTGCCAGCAGCCAAGATACAGGGTACACTGAAGCTTTCTTT	CASSQDTGYTEAFF	-	14	TRBV4-2	TRBJ1-1	-
TGTGCCACCAGCAGGGGAGGAGACACAGATACGCAGTATTTT	CATSRGGDTDTQYF	-	14	TRBV15	TRBJ2-3	few
TGTGCCAGCAGGGAACAGGGAACCTATAATTCACCCCTCCACTTT	CASREQGTYNSPLHF	-	15	TRBV7-9	TRBJ1-6	few
TGTGCCAGCAGCTTTTCAGACAATCAGCCCCAGCATTTT	CASSFSDNQPQHF	-	13	TRBV7-6	TRBJ1-5	few
TGCAGTGCTATGAGGGGACTAGCGGCCCTAACCGAGCAGTACTTC	CSAMRGLAALTEQYF	TRBD2	15	TRBV20-1	TRBJ2-7	-
TGTGCCAGCAGTGGCGGACTGAGCACTGAAGCTTTCTTT	CASSGGLSTEAFF	-	13	TRBV6-1	TRBJ1-1	few
TGCAGTGCCACGGGGAATGAGCCCCACTCTGGGGCCAACGTCCTGACTTTC	CSATGNEPHSGANVLTF	-	17	TRBV20-1	TRBJ2-6	-
TGTGCCAGCAGCTTAAGGGGAGGAGAGACCCAGTACTTC	CASSLRGGETQYF	-	13	TRBV5-6	TRBJ2-5	-
TGCAGTGCGGCTCTTCCGGGCGTGGGCAATGAGCAGTTCTTC	CSAALPGVGNEQFF	-	14	TRBV20-1	TRBJ2-1	-
TGTGCCAGCAGCTTACCGGACAGCGGATTTCAGGAGCTGTTTTTT	CASSLPDSGFQELFF	-	15	TRBV7-8	TRBJ2-2	-
TGCAGCGTCGGGACTAGCGCAGATACGCAGTATTTT	CSVGTSADTQYF	TRBD2	12	TRBV29-1	TRBJ2-3	-
TGTGCCAGTAGTATGGGGCGCGGGGGCACTGAAGCTTTCTTT	CASSMGRGGTEAFF	-	14	TRBV19	TRBJ1-1	once
TGTGCCACCCGGGACAGGGGGCAAGCTTTCTTT	CATRDRGQAFF	TRBD1	11	TRBV10-3	TRBJ1-1	-
TGTGCCAGCAGCTTAGCCTCCGGACGTAAGGAGACCCAGTACTTC	CASSLASGRKETQYF	-	15	TRBV7-8	TRBJ2-5	-
TGTGCCAGCAGTCCAGTTGGAGGGGCTGGCTCCTACGAGCAGTACTTC	CASSPVGGAGSYEQYF	-	16	TRBV7-2	TRBJ2-7	few